This record looks at one T cell receptor (beta chain) sequence and its context. Its antigen is not known. The length of the CDR3 is 13 residues. Between the trimmed V and J ends, which lost 2 bases and 6 bases, there was a span of 9 bases. Germline loops: CDR1 KGHSH, CDR2 LQKENI. Clones were sequenced by immunoSEQ multiplex PCR, and TCRdb holds only the in-frame ones, with some missing. Of 120,000 or so clones in the sample, more than 75% were seen once. The data derive from a study of T cell responses to AZD1222 COVID-19 vaccine. The study, taken as a whole, reports: Most donors were white British, females outnumbered males, and clonal diversity was possibly underestimated. Only six or seven AZD1222 recipients were seropositive at baseline. Nearly half of the spike-specific TCRs reportedly recognize variant regions that carry no mutations. Repertoire collection took place solely once the T cell response had peaked.

The chain couples TRBV18 to TRBJ2-3, with D unclear. The receptor was derived from an adult in good health. The starting material was peripheral blood, obtained on day 0 of AZD1222 vaccination. As DNA, the CDR3 is TGTGCCAGCTCACCAAACCCGGGCGATACGCAGTATTTT. Amino acids: CASSPNPGDTQYF.